The clone carrying this T cell receptor (beta chain) has a count of ten or more. As yet, its antigen is unknown. The sample originates from a study of molecular identifiers for immune sequencing clone quantification. Study-level results: Jurkat TCR RNA from one cell was spiked into approximately 1 million naive cells, and it was reportedly detectable there. Clonotypes topping 20 RNA copies carried over 97% of effector molecules but under 1% of naive ones.

Trimming took off 5 bases at V and 0 bases at J, with 11 bases between the two ends. Germline values: CDR1 SGHAT, CDR2 FQNNGV. This CDR3 region has 15 residues. Sorted naive CD8 T cells were those defined as CD8+CD4-CCR7+CD45RA+. Via MiXCR, TCRdb re-called the PCR reads, giving one row per CDR3 protein. Of tens of thousands of distinct CDR3 sequences listed, 18% are singletons. This sequence originates from a human donor in good health. Some libraries in this study had Jurkat cell RNA spiked in. The chain employs TRBV11-2 and TRBJ1-3; maybe TRBD1 (5 bases). Sequencing input: naive CD8+ T cells from blood, with Jurkat cell RNA spiked in. As for subset: FACS-sorted CD8+CD4-CCR7+CD45RA+ naive T cells. CDR3: CASSEQVYSGNTIYF. Here the CDR3 DNA reads TGTGCCAGCAGCGAACAGGTTTACTCTGGAAACACCATATATTTT. Full variable domain (remainder filled in from reference TRBV11-2 and TRBJ1-3): EAGVAQSPRYKIIEKRQSVAFWCNPISGHATLYWYQQILGQGPKLLIQFQNNGVVDDSQLPKDRFSAERLKGVDSTLKIQPAKLEDSAVYLCASSEQVYSGNTIYFGEGSWLTVV.